The 30 T cell receptor beta chains below all came from one sample that was sequenced in a study of blood T cell repertoires in COVID-19. The data were produced by immunoSEQ multiplex PCR, yet TCRdb's version contains in-frame clones alone and is incomplete. The sample consists of under 250,000 clones, more than 75% of them appearing once. The material sequenced was peripheral blood. Receptors were obtained from a middle-aged woman with COVID-19, enrolled during active disease.

This chain connects TRBV7-3 to TRBJ2-3, with 11 bases matching TRBD2. Losses at the gene ends were 4 bases for V and 5 bases for J; bases not matched to a gene: 8. This CDR3 is built from 16 residues. Germline values: CDR1 SGHTA, CDR2 FQGTGA. The CDR3 DNA reads as TGTGCCAGCAGCTCACGTAGCGGGGGGGCCGTAGATACGCAGTATTTT. Amino acids: CASSSRSGGAVDTQYF.

The gene calls are TRBV28 and TRBJ2-3; tentatively, D is TRBD1 (5 bases). V was cut by 4 bases and J by 2 bases, with 16 bases left in between. The V gene's germline CDR1 is MDHEN and CDR2 SYDVKM. The CDR3 extends over 16 amino acids. CDR3 protein: CASSSATDRFTDTQYF. Written as DNA, the CDR3 is TGTGCCAGCAGTTCCGCCACCGACAGATTCACAGATACGCAGTATTTT.

The rearrangement joins TRBV5-1 to TRBJ1-4, with a tentative D call TRBD1 (6 bases). CDR1 and CDR2 (germline): SGHRS, YFSETQ. V lost 0 bases and J lost 7, with 10 bases in between. The CDR3 runs 14 residues. The CDR3 loop reads CASSLAGAGEKLFF. CDR3 DNA: TGCGCCAGCAGCTTGGCAGGGGCCGGTGAAAAACTGTTTTTT.

CDR3 in amino acids: CASSLFGGLSYEQYF. CDR3 in DNA: TGTGCCAGCAGCTTATTCGGGGGACTTTCCTACGAGCAGTACTTC. The chain combines TRBV7-9 with TRBJ2-7; TRBD2 is a possible D gene (6 bases). The CDR3 covers 15 residues. V lost 2 bases and J 1 base, leaving 12 bases between the germline ends. Germline V gene sequence: CDR1 SEHNR, CDR2 FQNEAQ (reference sequence).

This chain joins TRBV13 and TRBJ2-1; the match to TRBD1 covers 10 bases. Trimming cost V 5 bases and J 6 bases; bases outside gene matches: 10. This CDR3 region has 16 residues. In germline, CDR1 is PRHDT, CDR2 FYEKMQ (reference sequence). As DNA, the CDR3 is TGTGCCAGCAGCGCGTTTCCGGGACAGGGGACCAATGAGCAGTTCTTC. It yields the protein CASSAFPGQGTNEQFF.

The J gene is TRBJ1-1, the V gene TRBV6-5; D is possibly TRBD1 (6 bases). Trimming took off 5 bases at V and 0 bases at J, with 10 bases between the two ends. This CDR3 region has 14 residues. The germline gives CDR1 MNHEY, CDR2 SVGAGI. The CDR3 loop is CASSRDNMNTEAFF. CDR3 nucleotide sequence: TGTGCCAGCAGTCGGGACAACATGAACACTGAAGCTTTCTTT.

A word on this clone: The same CDR3 is also encoded by other DNA sequences in this sample. V usage is TRBV9 and J usage is TRBJ2-5; tentatively, D is TRBD2 (5 bases). The CDR3 is 11 residues long. Looked up from germline, CDR1 is SGDLS and CDR2 is YYNGEE. The V and J ends lost 5 bases and 4 bases respectively, with 6 bases between them. Here the CDR3 reads CASSRGETQYF. CDR3 nucleotides: TGTGCCAGCAGTCGGGGAGAGACCCAGTACTTC.

The V gene is TRBV7-6, the J gene TRBJ1-6, with 9 bases that match TRBD1. This CDR3 is 17 amino acids long. Germline V lookup: CDR1 SGHVS, CDR2 FNYEAQ. The trim removed 0 bases at V and 9 bases at J, leaving 9 bases unmatched. CDR3 amino acids: CASSLARTGTGLSPLHF. The CDR3 nucleotides read TGTGCCAGCAGCTTAGCGAGGACCGGGACAGGGCTTTCACCCCTCCACTTT.

CDR3 sequence (DNA): TGTGCCAGCAGTTCTTGGGGGAGGGACACCGGGGAGCTGTTTTTT. Translation gives CASSSWGRDTGELFF. The chain recombines TRBV6-5 with TRBJ2-2, with 7 bases matching TRBD2. V was clipped by 4 bases and J by 3 bases; unmatched bases: 5. CDR3 length: 15 residues. Per the germline V gene, CDR1 is MNHEY and CDR2 is SVGAGI.

The rearrangement links TRBV2 to TRBJ2-1; 8 bases align to TRBD1. From germline, CDR1 is SNHLY and CDR2 FYNNEI. CDR3 length: 12 amino acids. Losses at the gene ends were 8 bases for V and 8 bases for J; bases not matched to a gene: 5. The CDR3 loop reads CASEAGGDEQFF. The CDR3 DNA sequence: TGTGCCAGCGAGGCAGGGGGCGATGAGCAGTTCTTC.

V gene TRBV27 combines with J gene TRBJ2-7; 7 bases agree with TRBD1. Germline V gives CDR1 MNHEY, CDR2 SMNVEV (reference sequence). V lost 7 bases, J lost 7 bases, and 10 bases stayed unmatched. This CDR3 has 13 amino acids. The CDR3 nucleotides are TGTGCCAGCACCCAGACAGGGCTCGGTGAGCAGTACTTC. Residues: CASTQTGLGEQYF.

This chain connects TRBV7-8 to TRBJ1-3; D unclear. V was pared by 5 bases and J by 4 bases, with 18 bases between. This CDR3 spans 16 amino acids. The germline V gene has CDR1 SGHVS and CDR2 FQNEAQ. CDR3 sequence (DNA): TGTGCCAGCAGCCCAGGAACTGACCTGAGAGGAAACACCATATATTTT. It yields the protein CASSPGTDLRGNTIYF.

The chain joins TRBV5-5 to TRBJ1-5; the match to TRBD1 covers 8 bases. Germline V gives CDR1 SGHKS, CDR2 YYEKEE (reference sequence). The trim removed 0 bases at V and 4 bases at J, leaving 9 bases unmatched. The CDR3 is 17 residues long. In DNA form, the CDR3 reads TGTGCCAGCAGCTTGGACGGTACAGGGGGTGGTAATCAGCCCCAGCATTTT. This encodes CASSLDGTGGGNQPQHF.

The V gene is TRBV7-9, the J gene TRBJ2-3; 11 positions agree with TRBD2. This CDR3 region has 14 residues. Germline CDR1 is SEHNR and CDR2 is FQNEAQ (reference sequence). The trim removed 5 bases at V and 5 bases at J, leaving 3 bases unmatched. The CDR3 nucleotides read TGTGCCAGCAGCCAGGGACTAGCGGTAGATACGCAGTATTTT. This encodes CASSQGLAVDTQYF.

This chain connects TRBV3-1 (or the pseudogene TRBV3-2) to TRBJ2-2; 12 nucleotides match TRBD2. V trimming: 4 bases; J trimming: 4 bases; junction bases outside the gene matches: 4. The CDR3 is 16 residues long. CDR1 is LGHDT and CDR2 is YNNKEL in the germline V gene (reference sequence). Here the CDR3 reads CASSPLTSGGTGELFF. In nucleotides, the CDR3 is TGTGCCAGCAGCCCACTGACTAGCGGGGGCACCGGGGAGCTGTTTTTT.

The CDR3 loop reads CALGGPNYGYTF. The CDR3 coding sequence is TGTGCTCTCGGGGGGCCTAACTATGGCTACACCTTC. V is TRBV12-5 and J is TRBJ1-2, with a possible D match to TRBD1 (6 bases). The CDR3 has 12 residues. Trimming removed 11 bases from V and 0 bases from J, with 10 bases in between. From germline, CDR1 is LGHNT and CDR2 FRNRAP.

This chain joins TRBV3-1 (or the pseudogene TRBV3-2) and TRBJ2-5, with D tentatively TRBD2 (7 bases). Looked up from germline, CDR1 is LGHDT and CDR2 is YNNKEL (reference sequence). Between the trimmed V and J ends, which lost 5 bases and 4 bases, there was a span of 11 bases. This CDR3 contains 13 residues. DNA for the CDR3: TGTGCCAGCAGCTGGGGGGGGGCAGAGACCCAGTACTTC. It encodes CASSWGGAETQYF.

This chain links TRBV18 with TRBJ2-1; 13 positions agree with TRBD2. Germline values: CDR1 KGHSH, CDR2 LQKENI. The CDR3 loop spans 19 amino acids. Trimming took 3 bases from V and 4 from J; bases not matched to a gene: 12. CDR3 coding DNA: TGTGCCAGCTCACCCATCCTGACTAGCGGGAGGCGAATATACAATGAGCAGTTCTTC. Translated: CASSPILTSGRRIYNEQFF.

The rearrangement links TRBV5-6 to TRBJ2-5; TRBD2 aligns across 11 bases. There are 17 residues in the CDR3. Germline CDR1 and CDR2: SGHDT and YYEEEE. The junction had 13 bases not matched to a gene; V was cut back by 3 bases and J by 6 bases. The CDR3 loop reads CASSSLLAGERRKTQYF. CDR3 bases: TGTGCCAGCAGCTCGTTACTAGCGGGAGAGCGACGTAAGACCCAGTACTTC. The variable domain in full, completed from reference TRBV5-6 and TRBJ2-5, reads DAGVTQSPTHLIKTRGQQVTLRCSPKSGHDTVSWYQQALGQGPQFIFQYYEEEERQRGNFPDRFSGHQFPNYSSELNVNALLLGDSALYLCASSSLLAGERRKTQYFGPGTRLLVL.

This CDR3 is CASTPALQETQYF. The CDR3 DNA sequence: TGTGCCAGCACCCCCGCCCTTCAGGAGACCCAGTACTTC. The V call is TRBV11-2, the J call TRBJ2-5, with D uncertain. CDR1 is SGHAT and CDR2 is FQNNGV in the germline V gene. V gave up 7 bases and J gave up 5 bases, with 14 bases separating them. The CDR3 totals 13 residues.

The genes are TRBV14 and TRBJ1-6; no clear D. Germline loops: CDR1 SGHDN, CDR2 FVKESK. V was cut by 3 bases and J by 9 bases, with 9 bases left in between. This CDR3 has 13 residues. In nucleotides, the CDR3 is TGTGCCAGCAGCCACGATTTTAGTTCACCCCTCCACTTT. Translating gives CASSHDFSSPLHF.

This clone was seen a few times. This specimen includes other DNA sequences encoding the same CDR3. The rearrangement links TRBV5-1 to TRBJ2-7; weak D call: TRBD2 (6 bases). Looked up from germline, CDR1 is SGHRS and CDR2 is YFSETQ. V lost 0 bases, J lost 0 bases, and 10 bases lay in between. CDR3 length equals 15 residues. The CDR3 bases are TGCGCCAGCAGCTTGGGTAGCGGTAGCTCCTACGAGCAGTACTTC. It translates to CASSLGSGSSYEQYF. The full variable domain, rest sourced from reference TRBV5-1 and TRBJ2-7, is KAGVTQTPRYLIKTRGQQVTLSCSPISGHRSVSWYQQTPGQGLQFLFEYFSETQRNKGNFPGRFSGRQFSNSRSEMNVSTLELGDSALYLCASSLGSGSSYEQYFGPGTRLTVT.

This clone appeared once. This chain connects TRBV3-1 (or the pseudogene TRBV3-2) to TRBJ2-1, with 8 bases fitting TRBD2. With V trimmed by 2 bases and J by 12 bases, 3 bases remained unmatched. The CDR3 spans 12 residues. CDR1 LGHDT and CDR2 YNNKEL come from the germline V gene (reference sequence). CDR3 nucleotide sequence: TGTGCCAGCAGCCAACCCGGGGGGGGGCAGTTCTTC. Amino acid sequence: CASSQPGGGQFF.

This clone was seen a handful of times. V and J are TRBV4-2 and TRBJ2-1; 8 positions match TRBD2. The CDR3 has 15 residues. Germline loops: CDR1 LGHNA, CDR2 YNFKEQ. The trim removed 4 bases at V and 7 bases at J, leaving 9 bases unmatched. CDR3 DNA sequence: TGTGCCAGCAGCCGCACGGGGGGGCCTGGGAATGAGCAGTTCTTC. Amino acids: CASSRTGGPGNEQFF.

This sequence joins TRBV2 and TRBJ1-2; D call uncertain. The germline gives CDR1 SNHLY, CDR2 FYNNEI. Trimming removed 5 bases at V and 4 bases at J, with 8 bases between. The CDR3 covers 12 residues. This chain's CDR3 is CASSPPIYGYTF. CDR3 nucleotides: TGTGCCAGCAGTCCCCCCATCTATGGCTACACCTTC.

The V call is TRBV6-5, the J call TRBJ2-2; possible D gene TRBD1, 5 bases. V was pared by 6 bases and J by 2 bases, with 10 bases between. In germline, CDR1 is MNHEY, CDR2 SVGAGI. The CDR3 has 14 amino acids. In DNA form, the CDR3 reads TGTGCCAGCAGCGGACAAATAAACACCGGGGAGCTGTTTTTT. It yields the protein CASSGQINTGELFF.

In regard to this clone: The same CDR3 can be traced to other DNA sequences in this sample. The V call is TRBV5-1, the J call TRBJ2-1; 9 bases agree with TRBD2. Germline V gene sequence: CDR1 SGHRS, CDR2 YFSETQ. CDR3 length equals 15 residues. The junction had 3 bases not matched to a gene; V was cut back by 5 bases and J by 0 bases. The CDR3 protein is CASSFSGSSYNEQFF. The CDR3 DNA is TGCGCCAGCAGTTTTAGCGGGAGCTCCTACAATGAGCAGTTCTTC.

The chain is built from TRBV11-1 and TRBJ2-2; D gene unclear. Germline CDR1 and CDR2: SGHAT and FQDESV (reference sequence). With 0 bases removed from V and 3 bases from J, the gap between germline ends came to 5 bases. The CDR3 spans 14 residues. CDR3 loop: CASSLAQYTGELFF. Written as DNA, the CDR3 is TGTGCCAGCAGCTTAGCGCAGTACACCGGGGAGCTGTTTTTT.

The chain joins TRBV6-5 to TRBJ1-2; 7 nucleotides line up with TRBD1. The CDR3 extends over 13 amino acids. J lost 7 bases, V lost 5 bases, and 7 bases had no gene match. Looked up from germline, CDR1 is MNHEY and CDR2 is SVGAGI. The CDR3 loop is CASSTGARGGYTF. The CDR3 DNA reads TGTGCCAGCAGTACAGGGGCGCGGGGTGGCTACACCTTC.

CDR3 in DNA: TGTGCCAGCAGTGTTGAGAGTAAAAATGAGCAGTTCTTC. Its protein product is CASSVESKNEQFF. The V gene is TRBV2, the J gene TRBJ2-1; D ambiguous. Trimming removed 4 bases at V and 7 bases at J, with 11 bases between. The CDR3 runs to 13 residues. Looked up from germline, CDR1 is SNHLY and CDR2 is FYNNEI.